What follows are 19 T cell receptor beta chains derived from one specimen sequenced in a study of T cells in Graves' hyperthyroidism and ophthalmopathy. RNA transcripts served as the template for amplifying TCR beta CDR3 regions. Researchers ran a first-round RT-PCR on the TCR CDR3 using the HTBI primer set. One entry per CDR3 protein, called by TCRdb with MiXCR from the multiplex PCR reads. The repertoire has 700,000 or so distinct CDR3 sequences, about a sixth of them found once; the top ten carry over 7.5%. Sequencing was carried out using blood. The source is a man between 18 and 35 years old with Graves' hyperthyroidism.

The sample holds many counts of this clonotype. V gene TRBV2 combines with J gene TRBJ1-2; D call uncertain. V was pared by 7 bases and J by 4 bases, with 13 bases between. The germline CDR1 and CDR2 sequences are SNHLY and FYNNEI. This CDR3 has 13 residues. The CDR3 nucleotides read TGTGCCAGCATTAACAGCTTCTCCTATGGCTACACCTTC. It is translated as CASINSFSYGYTF. Full variable domain (rest looked up from reference TRBV2 and TRBJ1-2): EPEVTQTPSHQVTQMGQEVILRCVPISNHLYFYWYRQILGQKVEFLVSFYNNEISEKSEIFDDQFSVERPDGSNFTLKIRSTKLEDSAMYFCASINSFSYGYTFGSGTRLTVV.

In its sample, this clonotype was seen a few times. This chain uses TRBV30 with TRBJ2-7, with D maybe TRBD2 (6 bases). CDR1 is GTSNPN and CDR2 is SVGIG in the germline V gene (reference sequence). V lost 1 base, J lost 6 bases, and 19 bases lay in between. This CDR3 comprises 15 residues. The CDR3 reads CAWSGRQGLFFEQYF. CDR3 nucleotide sequence: TGTGCCTGGAGTGGCCGGCAGGGACTTTTCTTCGAGCAGTACTTC.

V gene TRBV5-1 combines with J gene TRBJ2-5; D assignment may be TRBD1 or TRBD2 (7 bases each). V was cut by 0 bases and J by 1 base, with 16 bases left in between. The CDR3 consists of 17 residues. Per the germline V gene, CDR1 is SGHRS and CDR2 is YFSETQ. The DNA of the CDR3 is TGCGCCAGCAGCTTGGAACTCTCAGGGGGGGCCCAAGAGACCCAGTACTTC. It translates to CASSLELSGGAQETQYF.

V gene TRBV28 combines with J gene TRBJ1-4; 8 bases align to TRBD1. The germline gives CDR1 MDHEN, CDR2 SYDVKM. The CDR3 totals 17 residues. Trimming at V came to 3 bases and at J to 5 bases, leaving 11 bases not matched to a gene. DNA for the CDR3: TGTGCCAGCAGTTTTGAAGCCACAGGGGGACCCAATGAAAAACTGTTTTTT. Amino acid sequence: CASSFEATGGPNEKLFF.

This clonotype turned up a few times. V gene TRBV28 combines with J gene TRBJ2-3; a weak D match, TRBD2 (5 bases). The CDR3 consists of 15 residues. The V and J ends lost 6 bases and 4 bases respectively, with 17 bases between them. In germline, CDR1 is MDHEN, CDR2 SYDVKM. DNA for the CDR3: TGTGCCAGCAGCTACACCTCCGGGAAATCAGATACGCAGTATTTT. Its protein product is CASSYTSGKSDTQYF.

This clonotype showed up just a few times. The V gene is TRBV27, the J gene TRBJ1-4, with D possibly being TRBD1 (5 bases). The CDR3 has 14 residues. V was clipped by 3 bases and J by 7 bases, with 12 bases between them. Per germline, CDR1 MNHEY and CDR2 SMNVEV (reference sequence). CDR3 sequence reads: CASSFREGVEKLFF. The CDR3 DNA follows: TGTGCCAGCAGTTTCAGGGAGGGTGTTGAAAAACTGTTTTTT.

In its sample, this clonotype was seen many times. The V gene is TRBV2, the J gene TRBJ2-1; D unresolved. The V end lost 8 bases, the J end lost 5 bases, and 10 bases lay between the germline ends. Germline V lookup: CDR1 SNHLY, CDR2 FYNNEI. The length of the CDR3 is 12 residues. Here the CDR3 reads CASSERDNEQFF. The DNA for the CDR3 is TGTGCCAGCTCCGAACGGGACAATGAGCAGTTCTTC.

This chain joins TRBV28 and TRBJ2-2; 11 bases align to TRBD1. The CDR3 sequence is 16 residues long. Germline trimming cut 7 bases from V and 6 bases from J; bases unmatched to any gene: 10. The germline V gene encodes CDR1 MDHEN and CDR2 SYDVKM. The CDR3 loop reads CASTPRGQGAAGELFF. The CDR3 DNA sequence: TGTGCCAGCACCCCCCGAGGACAGGGGGCGGCCGGGGAGCTGTTTTTT.

This clonotype showed up many times. The chain couples TRBV12-3 or TRBV12-4 to TRBJ1-2; TRBD1 matches at 10 bases. CDR3 length equals 17 residues. V gave up 5 bases and J gave up 1 base; unmatched junction bases: 10. The CDR3, as DNA: TGTGCCAGCAGTCCGGACTCCGGGACAGGGGATAACTATGGCTACACCTTC. This encodes CASSPDSGTGDNYGYTF.

This clonotype was seen ten or more times. This chain links TRBV29-1 with TRBJ2-7; maybe TRBD2 (5 bases). This CDR3 has 11 amino acids. The germline V gene has CDR1 SQVTM and CDR2 ANQGSEA. Deletions cut 1 base from V and 6 bases from J, with 7 bases between. The CDR3 reads CSVEGAGEQYF. CDR3 nucleotides: TGCAGCGTTGAAGGTGCGGGCGAGCAGTACTTC.

A few counts support this clonotype. The CDR3 DNA follows: TGCAGTGCTACTCGACAGAGCTCCTACGAGCAGTACTTC. Translating it yields CSATRQSSYEQYF. The chain joins TRBV20-1 to TRBJ2-7; maybe TRBD1 (5 bases). Germline CDR1 is DFQATT and CDR2 is SNEGSKA (reference sequence). This CDR3 is built from 13 residues. V was clipped by 4 bases and J by 0 bases, with 10 bases between them.

Worth noting for this clonotype: The conserved final phenylalanine or tryptophan is absent from the CDR3, which likely points to a read error. J is TRBJ2-1 and V is TRBV20-1; TRBD1 aligns across 8 bases. Germline V gives CDR1 DFQATT, CDR2 SNEGSKA (reference sequence). CDR3 length: 16 residues. The CDR3, as DNA: TGCAGTGCTGGAGACCGTAGGACAGGGTATTACAATGAGCAGTTCCTC. This translates into CSAGDRRTGYYNEQFL.

This clonotype was seen repeatedly, ten times or more. The CDR3 sequence: CASSWRGDKAKAFF. CDR3 nucleotide sequence: TGTGCCAGCAGCTGGAGGGGGGATAAGGCTAAAGCTTTCTTT. V usage is TRBV27 and J usage is TRBJ1-1, with D possibly matching TRBD1 (6 bases). Germline-derived CDR1 and CDR2 are MNHEY and SMNVEV (reference sequence). CDR3 length: 14 amino acids. V was clipped by 6 bases and J by 9 bases, with 20 bases between them.

Only a few counts were recorded for this clonotype. The chain couples TRBV14 to TRBJ2-3; D unclear. The CDR3 sequence is 14 residues long. CDR1 and CDR2 from the germline V gene are SGHDN and FVKESK. The germline V and J ends were trimmed by 3 bases and 4 bases, with 11 bases remaining between them. CDR3 loop: CASSQWLESDTQYF. Here the CDR3 DNA reads TGTGCCAGCAGCCAGTGGCTAGAGTCAGATACGCAGTATTTT.

A note on this clonotype: This may arise from a read error, as a much more abundant clone is one base away. The chain couples TRBV11-2 to TRBJ2-2; unclear D gene. Germline-derived CDR1 and CDR2 are SGHAT and FQNNGV. This CDR3 spans 13 amino acids. The chain's CDR3 is CTSSLEYTGELFF. The CDR3 bases are TGTACCAGCAGCTTAGAGTACACCGGGGAGCTGTTTTTT.

The CDR3 DNA reads TGTGCCAGCAGCCCCGGACCGTACACTGAAGCTTTCTTT. This gives the protein CASSPGPYTEAFF. J is TRBJ1-1 and V is TRBV7-9; D is unresolved. The V end was cut by 5 bases, the J end by 3 bases, with 10 bases between. CDR1 and CDR2 from the germline V gene are SEHNR and FQNEAQ (reference sequence). The CDR3 consists of 13 residues.

The chain is built from TRBV9 and TRBJ2-1; tentative D call: TRBD1 (6 bases). Per the germline V gene, CDR1 is SGDLS and CDR2 is YYNGEE. The V and J ends lost 0 bases and 3 bases respectively, with 13 bases between them. The CDR3 has 16 residues. The CDR3 nucleotides are TGTGCCAGCAGCGTAGCTAGCAGGGGTTACTACAATGAGCAGTTCTTC. Its translation is CASSVASRGYYNEQFF.

The rearrangement links TRBV4-1 to TRBJ2-5, with 7 nucleotides matching TRBD2. V dropped 4 bases and J dropped 5; count of bases not matched to a gene: 16. Looked up from germline, CDR1 is MGHRA and CDR2 is YSYEKL. The CDR3 runs to 17 residues. The CDR3 bases are TGCGCCAGCAGCCCCGCCGTCTCGCAGCGGGGCGAGGAGACCCAGTACTTC. Translation gives CASSPAVSQRGEETQYF.

This clonotype turned up a few times. Possible read error: a much larger clone is one base away. The chain joins TRBV27 to TRBJ2-1; no definite D call. Germline V gene lookup returns CDR1 MNHEY and CDR2 SMNVEV (reference sequence). This CDR3 comprises 14 residues. The chain's CDR3 is CTSSPHRGNNEQFF. The CDR3 DNA sequence: TGTACCAGCAGTCCTCACCGCGGTAACAATGAGCAGTTCTTC.